The rows below give T cell receptor beta chains drawn from one sample of a study of brain metastases from non-small cell lung cancer. Sequenced by immunoSEQ multiplex PCR; TCRdb stores in-frame clones only, minus some. The repertoire holds approximately 1,200 clones, with roughly 89% as singletons. Sequencing was performed on tumor-adjacent normal tissue. The receptors here all came from a donor at least 40 years old with non-small cell lung cancer. Both conserved end residues are part of each CDR3.

CDR3 protein,V gene,J gene
CASSQESSGGEGAGELFF,TRBV4-2,TRBJ2-2
CASTIGQGYYGYTF,TRBV19,TRBJ1-2
CASSPSGDEQYF,TRBV18,TRBJ2-7
CASSQGQGVRETQYF,TRBV7-7,TRBJ2-5
CASSTGGAGNTIYF,TRBV25-1,TRBJ1-3
CASSKGNRTFLYSNQPQHF,TRBV21-1,TRBJ1-5
CASRPSGGSYNEQFF,TRBV7-9,TRBJ2-1
CASTHRRGGYEKLFF,TRBV6-5,TRBJ1-4
CASSLGQGVRETQYF,TRBV7-7,TRBJ2-5
CASRVGQGEVNEQFF,TRBV2,TRBJ2-1
CASSYGLQETQYF,TRBV6-6,TRBJ2-5
CASSSTIGTGYTF,TRBV4-3,TRBJ1-2
CASSLKGLPNYGYTF,TRBV5-1,TRBJ1-2
CASSRGGGNIQYF,TRBV7-2,TRBJ2-4
CASSPQGTHQPQHF,TRBV19,TRBJ1-5
CASSLGGVQNTEAFF,TRBV7-6,TRBJ1-1
CASSSEGRYGQPQHF,TRBV5-8,TRBJ1-5
CASSPVGSNNEQFF,TRBV7-3,TRBJ2-1
CASSYSYGYTF,TRBV6-2/TRBV6-3,TRBJ1-2
CASSSNRYNEQFF,TRBV19,TRBJ2-1
CASSLEQGRAFF,TRBV5-6,TRBJ1-1
CASSLGQGAYEQYF,TRBV13,TRBJ2-7
CASSTRDASLRGYTF,TRBV19,TRBJ1-2
CASKVSSHTEAFF,TRBV19,TRBJ1-1
CASSLGGTSTDTQYF,TRBV27,TRBJ2-3
CATSDLYSGGSNEQFF,TRBV24-1,TRBJ2-1
CASSPVSGQRRYTF,TRBV5-1,TRBJ1-2
CASSPQTGLYGYTF,TRBV18,TRBJ1-2
CASSQGQGARNEQFF,TRBV4-1,TRBJ2-1
CASSPGRRTEAFF,TRBV4-1,TRBJ1-1
CATSDPTGYTGELFF,TRBV24-1,TRBJ2-2
CASSLRDILVGQYF,TRBV2,TRBJ2-7
CAWSVDNSNQPQHF,TRBV30,TRBJ1-5
CASSPTRPKRTGPYRYGYTF,TRBV6-6,TRBJ1-2
CASITQGEGKTEAFF,TRBV6-6,TRBJ1-1
CASSFMTSGGHRTGELFF,TRBV5-1,TRBJ2-2
CASSEDPGFAYGYTF,TRBV2,TRBJ1-2
CASSYSGTSNTEAFF,TRBV7-3,TRBJ1-1
CASSPTTGAMSEQFF,TRBV5-4,TRBJ2-1
CASSERLYTGELFF,TRBV6-1,TRBJ2-2
CAISEYETGDGYTF,TRBV10-3,TRBJ1-2
CASSSGTGLIINEQFF,TRBV5-6,TRBJ2-1
CAWVDTEAFF,TRBV30,TRBJ1-1
CASSQDTGGQPQHF,TRBV4-2,TRBJ1-5
CASSHRETQYF,TRBV4-1,TRBJ2-5
CASSTGLTYGYTF,TRBV19,TRBJ1-2
CSVEAENYGYTF,TRBV29-1,TRBJ1-2
CASSHLAVVGETQYF,TRBV7-2,TRBJ2-5
CASNLVGTGDQPQHF,TRBV19,TRBJ1-5
CASTPPGTGRNNEQFF,TRBV7-9,TRBJ2-1
CASSLGGRGGSSYEQYF,TRBV5-6,TRBJ2-7
CASSQDHYRHRSYGYTF,TRBV14,TRBJ1-2
CASSGAFSNQPQHF,TRBV2,TRBJ1-5